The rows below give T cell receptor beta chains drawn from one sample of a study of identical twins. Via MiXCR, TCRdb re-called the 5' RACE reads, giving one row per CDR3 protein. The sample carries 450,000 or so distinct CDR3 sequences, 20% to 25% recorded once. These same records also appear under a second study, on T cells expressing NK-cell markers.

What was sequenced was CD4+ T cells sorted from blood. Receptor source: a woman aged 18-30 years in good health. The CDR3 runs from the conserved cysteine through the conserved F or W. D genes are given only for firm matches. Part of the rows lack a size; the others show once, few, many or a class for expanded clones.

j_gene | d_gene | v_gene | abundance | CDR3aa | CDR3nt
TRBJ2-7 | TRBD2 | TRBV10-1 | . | CASSAASGREQYF | TGCGCCAGCAGTGCGGCTAGCGGGAGGGAGCAGTACTTC
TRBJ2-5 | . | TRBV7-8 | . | CASSYDDSYQETQYF | TGTGCCAGCAGCTACGACGACTCTTACCAAGAGACCCAGTACTTC
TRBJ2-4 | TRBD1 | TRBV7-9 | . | CASSFWGGQGASYIQYF | TGTGCCAGCAGCTTTTGGGGGGGACAGGGGGCCTCATACATTCAGTACTTC
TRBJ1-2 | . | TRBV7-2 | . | CASSFWGSYGYTF | TGTGCCAGCAGCTTCTGGGGCTCCTATGGCTACACCTTC
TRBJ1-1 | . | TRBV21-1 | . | CASSKEASVGCPEAFF | TGTGCCAGCAGCAAAGAGGCATCGGTAGGGTGCCCTGAAGCTTTCTTT
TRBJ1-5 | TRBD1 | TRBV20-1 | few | CSARVPGQGHQPQHF | TGCAGTGCTAGAGTCCCTGGACAGGGCCATCAGCCCCAGCATTTT
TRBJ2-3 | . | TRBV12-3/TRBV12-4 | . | CASSLGGGTTDTQYF | TGTGCCAGCAGTTTAGGGGGGGGCACCACAGATACGCAGTATTTT
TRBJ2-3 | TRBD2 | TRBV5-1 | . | CASSIGSSSGEDTQYF | TGCGCCAGCAGCATTGGTAGCTCTAGCGGGGAAGATACGCAGTATTTT
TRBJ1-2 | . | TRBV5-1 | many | CASSLGQDYGYTF | TGCGCCAGCAGCTTGGGACAGGACTATGGCTACACCTTC
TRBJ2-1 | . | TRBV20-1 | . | CSARARFNEQFF | TGCAGTGCTAGAGCCAGGTTCAATGAGCAGTTCTTC
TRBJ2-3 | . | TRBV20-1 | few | CSARDITAPPDTQYF | TGCAGTGCTAGAGATATTACGGCACCCCCAGATACGCAGTATTTT
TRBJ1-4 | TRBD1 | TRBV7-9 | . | CASSRNRGSRNEKLFF | TGTGCCAGCAGCCGCAACAGGGGCTCGAGGAATGAAAAACTGTTTTTT
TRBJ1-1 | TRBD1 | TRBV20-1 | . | CSALGGRNTEAFF | TGCAGTGCTCTAGGGGGCCGGAACACTGAAGCTTTCTTT
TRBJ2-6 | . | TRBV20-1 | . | CSASNPMAFGGANVLTF | TGCAGTGCTAGCAACCCCATGGCGTTCGGAGGGGCCAACGTCCTGACTTTC
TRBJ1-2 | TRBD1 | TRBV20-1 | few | CSAQQLGQTYYGYTF | TGCAGTGCGCAGCAACTGGGACAGACTTACTATGGCTACACCTTC
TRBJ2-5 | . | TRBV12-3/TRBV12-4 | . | CASSLARQTQYF | TGTGCCAGCAGTTTAGCCAGGCAGACCCAGTACTTC
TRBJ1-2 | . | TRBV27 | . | CASSQQGRPIWGYTF | TGTGCCAGCAGTCAGCAGGGGCGCCCCATATGGGGCTACACCTTC
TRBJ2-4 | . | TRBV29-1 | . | CSVGGGQQENIQYF | TGCAGCGTGGGGGGGGGGCAACAGGAAAACATTCAGTACTTC
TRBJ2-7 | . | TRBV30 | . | CAWSVSTGSPYEQYF | TGTGCCTGGAGTGTATCGACAGGAAGTCCCTACGAGCAGTACTTC
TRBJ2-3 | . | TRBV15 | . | CATSSPRVADTQYF | TGTGCCACCAGCTCCCCTCGAGTCGCAGATACGCAGTATTTT
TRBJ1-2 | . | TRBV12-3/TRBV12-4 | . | CASGGRGYTF | TGTGCCAGCGGGGGCCGGGGCTACACCTTC
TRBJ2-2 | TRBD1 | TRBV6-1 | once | CASRTGTGSGELFF | TGTGCCAGCAGGACAGGGACGGGGAGCGGGGAGCTGTTTTTT
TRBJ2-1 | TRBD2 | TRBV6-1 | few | CASSELGGSSYNEQFF | TGTGCCAGCAGTGAACTCGGCGGGAGCTCCTACAATGAGCAGTTCTTC